In its sample, the clone carrying this T cell receptor beta chain was seen many times. Its antigen is currently unknown. Unique molecular identifiers were attached to individual cDNA molecules. TCRdb used MiXCR to reprocess the 5' RACE reads, holding one entry per CDR3 protein. The sample has tens of thousands of distinct CDR3 sequences; under 15% are singletons. These data belong to a study of early T cells in non-severe SARS-CoV-2 infection. About the research overall: Chains stayed unpaired after sequencing of bulk RNA from unsorted whole blood. Whole-study findings and limits: Missing private and CD4 specificities, VDJdb matching favored anti-spike CD8 responses.

V was pared by 6 bases and J by 2 bases, with 8 bases of the junction left unmatched. This CDR3 comprises 15 residues. Germline V CDR1 and CDR2: SEHNR, FQNEAQ (reference sequence). This chain uses TRBV7-9 with TRBJ1-1; TRBD1 matches 8 bases. This clonotype was obtained from an adult who was a healthcare worker with PCR-confirmed SARS-CoV-2 infection or an uninfected control (not recorded which). The specimen was whole blood, collected at baseline. The CDR3 protein is CASSYHGQGNTEAFF. In DNA, the CDR3 is TGTGCCAGCAGTTACCACGGACAGGGAAACACTGAAGCTTTCTTT.